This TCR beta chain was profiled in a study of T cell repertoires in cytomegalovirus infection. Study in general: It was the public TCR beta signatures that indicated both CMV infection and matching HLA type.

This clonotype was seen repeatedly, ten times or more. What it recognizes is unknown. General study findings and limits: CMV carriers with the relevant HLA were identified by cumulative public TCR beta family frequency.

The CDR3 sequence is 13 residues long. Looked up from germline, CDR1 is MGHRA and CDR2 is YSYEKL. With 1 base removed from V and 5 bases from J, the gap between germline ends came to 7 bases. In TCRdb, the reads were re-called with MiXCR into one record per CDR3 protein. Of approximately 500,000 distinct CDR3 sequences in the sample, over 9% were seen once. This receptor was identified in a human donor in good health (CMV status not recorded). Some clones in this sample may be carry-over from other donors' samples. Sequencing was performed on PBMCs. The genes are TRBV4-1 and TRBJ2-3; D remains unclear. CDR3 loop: CASSQVWRDTQYF. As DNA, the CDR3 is TGCGCCAGCAGCCAAGTGTGGAGAGATACGCAGTATTTT.